These T cell receptor beta chains were read from a single sample in a study of early T cells in non-severe SARS-CoV-2 infection. One entry per CDR3 protein, called by TCRdb with MiXCR from the 5' RACE reads. In the table there are 20,000 to 25,000 distinct CDR3 sequences, less than 4.5% of which are singletons. Sequencing used whole blood. Receptor source: an adult who was a healthcare worker with PCR-confirmed SARS-CoV-2 infection or an uninfected control (not recorded which). Each CDR3 is given with its conserved first and last residue. The order of the fields is V gene, J gene, CDR3 protein.

v_gene: TRBV20-1
j_gene: TRBJ2-3
CDR3aa: CSAREPLAGSTDTQYF

v_gene: TRBV9
j_gene: TRBJ2-7
CDR3aa: CASSISGHTSYEQYF

v_gene: TRBV3-1
j_gene: TRBJ2-5
CDR3aa: CASSREKDRFRKETQYF

v_gene: TRBV6-1
j_gene: TRBJ2-3
CDR3aa: CASSDSRGHTDTQYF

v_gene: TRBV7-2
j_gene: TRBJ2-7
CDR3aa: CASSLGVGRYEQYF

v_gene: TRBV6-1
j_gene: TRBJ2-4
CDR3aa: CASSDAYKSGDITNIQYF

v_gene: TRBV7-8
j_gene: TRBJ2-5
CDR3aa: CASKAGPEEETQYF

v_gene: TRBV20-1
j_gene: TRBJ2-7
CDR3aa: CSAPGGGSYEQYF

v_gene: TRBV18
j_gene: TRBJ2-5
CDR3aa: CASSPAPGETQYF

v_gene: TRBV27
j_gene: TRBJ1-2
CDR3aa: CASSSRGRSDGYTF

v_gene: TRBV30
j_gene: TRBJ1-6
CDR3aa: CAWSVRGNDSPLHF

v_gene: TRBV12-3/TRBV12-4
j_gene: TRBJ2-2
CDR3aa: CASRVGGAGGELFF

v_gene: TRBV7-8
j_gene: TRBJ2-7
CDR3aa: CASSPGTGGSYEQYF

v_gene: TRBV11-2
j_gene: TRBJ1-3
CDR3aa: CASSSIPSGNTIYF

v_gene: TRBV9
j_gene: TRBJ2-3
CDR3aa: CASSVAVGGHTDTQYF

v_gene: TRBV7-8
j_gene: TRBJ2-7
CDR3aa: CASSSQTARGLNEQYF